This T cell receptor beta chain was identified during a study of blood T cell repertoires in COVID-19. Study context: PBMCs, B-cell-depleted T cells, or T cells were the source of the cDNA or gDNA that made up the material.

CDR1 and CDR2 (germline): SGHTS, YDEGEE. The trim removed 2 bases at V and 2 bases at J, leaving 19 bases unmatched. This CDR3 is 20 amino acids long. Living in 24 US areas, the participants were between roughly 18 and 90 years of age. Clinical history reported by participants formed the basis on which cohorts were assigned. In the original analysis: Estimates of nucleated cell counts were drawn from the amplification of reference gene primers. Produced via immunoSEQ multiplex PCR; TCRdb's table is partial and in-frame only. V and J calls and clone size are given by that table; D and trimming were obtained from the DNA. The sample lists 150,000 to 200,000 clones, 65% to 85% occurring once.

Sequencing was carried out using PBMCs or T cells enriched from blood (not recorded which). The V call is TRBV5-8, the J call TRBJ2-3, with 8 bases that match TRBD2. This TCR was recovered from a woman aged 55 to 70 who had recovered from COVID-19. In nucleotides, the CDR3 is TGTGCCAGCAGCTTTTACAAGCTCGCGGGAGGACCCTGGGACACAGATACGCAGTATTTT. It is translated as CASSFYKLAGGPWDTDTQYF.